Reported below is one TCR beta chain. Its antigen is unidentified. These data come from a study of cytomegalovirus exposure and HLA in healthy donors. Study details: The same platform was used for the 130 or so validation repertoires as for the roughly 730 first-cohort repertoires, as reported in a later analysis. Findings of the study overall: Associated with cytomegalovirus, according to the listing, were 150 to 200 TCR beta chains.

Produced via immunoSEQ multiplex PCR; TCRdb's table is partial and in-frame only. In the table there are 130,000 or so clones, more than 75% of which are singletons. A roughly 120-subject validation cohort, separate from the approximately 670-subject first cohort, supplied the donors. Per the germline V gene, CDR1 is SGHDN and CDR2 is FVKESK. Trimming stripped 4 bases from V and 6 bases from J, with 18 bases between. CDR3 length: 15 amino acids. Sequencing was carried out using PBMCs. The V gene is TRBV14, the J gene TRBJ1-1, with a tentative D call TRBD1 (6 bases). The source is a woman in her 30s in good health and CMV-seronegative. The CDR3 region is CASSRNIQGLSEAFF. Written as DNA, the CDR3 is TGTGCCAGCAGCCGAAATATACAGGGACTATCTGAAGCTTTCTTT.